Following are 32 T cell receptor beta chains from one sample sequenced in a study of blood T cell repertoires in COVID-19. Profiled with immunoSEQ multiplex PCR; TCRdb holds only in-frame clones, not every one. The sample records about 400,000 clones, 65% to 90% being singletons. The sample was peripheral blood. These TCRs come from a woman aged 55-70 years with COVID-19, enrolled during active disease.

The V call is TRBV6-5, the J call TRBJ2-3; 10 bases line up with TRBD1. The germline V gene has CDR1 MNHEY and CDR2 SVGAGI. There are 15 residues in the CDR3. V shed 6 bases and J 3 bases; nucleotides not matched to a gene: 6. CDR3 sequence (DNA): TGTGCCAGCAGATGGACAGGGGGAATGACAGATACGCAGTATTTT. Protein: CASRWTGGMTDTQYF.

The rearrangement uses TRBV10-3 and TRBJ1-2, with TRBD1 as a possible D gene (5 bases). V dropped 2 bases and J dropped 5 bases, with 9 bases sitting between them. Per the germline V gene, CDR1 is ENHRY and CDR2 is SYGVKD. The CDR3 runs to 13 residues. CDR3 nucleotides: TGTGCCATCAGTGAGGGGGGAGGTTATGGCTACACCTTC. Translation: CAISEGGGYGYTF.

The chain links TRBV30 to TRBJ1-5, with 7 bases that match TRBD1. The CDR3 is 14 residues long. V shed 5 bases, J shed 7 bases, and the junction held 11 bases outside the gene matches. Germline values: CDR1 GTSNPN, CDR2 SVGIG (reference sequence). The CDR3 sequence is CAWEDGQDGQPQHF. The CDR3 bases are TGTGCCTGGGAGGACGGACAGGACGGGCAGCCCCAGCATTTT.

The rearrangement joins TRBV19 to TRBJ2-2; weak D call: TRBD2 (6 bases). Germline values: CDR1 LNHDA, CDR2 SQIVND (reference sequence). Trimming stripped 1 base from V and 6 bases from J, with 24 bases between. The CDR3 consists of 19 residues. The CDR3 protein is CASSIVVARDSRTAGELFF. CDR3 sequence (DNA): TGTGCCAGTAGTATAGTGGTCGCACGGGACTCCCGCACCGCCGGGGAGCTGTTTTTT.

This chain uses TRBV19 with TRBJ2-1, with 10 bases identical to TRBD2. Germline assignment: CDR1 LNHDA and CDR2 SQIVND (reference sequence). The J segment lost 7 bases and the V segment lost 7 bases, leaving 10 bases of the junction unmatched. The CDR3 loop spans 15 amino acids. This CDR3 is CASNGVAGGLNEQFF. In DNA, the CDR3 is TGTGCCAGTAATGGCGTAGCGGGGGGTCTGAATGAGCAGTTCTTC.

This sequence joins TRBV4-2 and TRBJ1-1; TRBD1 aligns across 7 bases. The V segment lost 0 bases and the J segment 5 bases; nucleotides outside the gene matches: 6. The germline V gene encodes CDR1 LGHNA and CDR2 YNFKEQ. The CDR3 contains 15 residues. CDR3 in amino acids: CASSQDLTGVTEAFF. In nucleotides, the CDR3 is TGTGCCAGCAGCCAAGACCTTACAGGGGTAACTGAAGCTTTCTTT.

CDR3 in DNA: TGTGCCAGCAGCTTAGATAGGATTGGGGCCACTGAAGCTTTCTTT. Residues: CASSLDRIGATEAFF. The V gene is TRBV7-8, the J gene TRBJ1-1, with a possible D match to TRBD1 (5 bases). V was pared by 1 base and J by 4 bases, with 13 bases between. Germline CDR1 SGHVS, CDR2 FQNEAQ. This CDR3 is built from 15 residues.

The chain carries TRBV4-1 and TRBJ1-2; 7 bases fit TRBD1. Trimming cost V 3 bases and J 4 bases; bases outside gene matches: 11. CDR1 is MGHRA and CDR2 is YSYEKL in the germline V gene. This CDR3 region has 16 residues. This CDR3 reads CASSHFGTVSFYGYTF. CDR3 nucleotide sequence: TGCGCCAGCAGCCATTTCGGGACAGTCAGTTTCTATGGCTACACCTTC.

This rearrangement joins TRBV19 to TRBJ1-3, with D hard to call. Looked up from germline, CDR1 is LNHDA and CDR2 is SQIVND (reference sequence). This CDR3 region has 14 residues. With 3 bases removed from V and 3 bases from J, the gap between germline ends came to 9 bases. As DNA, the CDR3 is TGTGCCAGTAGTATTCTTGCGAGTGGAAACACCATATATTTT. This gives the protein CASSILASGNTIYF. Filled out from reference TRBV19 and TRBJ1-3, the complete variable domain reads DGGITQSPKYLFRKEGQNVTLSCEQNLNHDAMYWYRQDPGQGLRLIYYSQIVNDFQKGDIAEGYSVSREKKESFPLTVTSAQKNPTAFYLCASSILASGNTIYFGEGSWLTVV.

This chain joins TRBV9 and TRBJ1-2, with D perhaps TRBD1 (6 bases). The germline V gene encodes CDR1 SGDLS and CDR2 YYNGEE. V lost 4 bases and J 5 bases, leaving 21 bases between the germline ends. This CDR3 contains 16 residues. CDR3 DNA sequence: TGTGCCAGCAGCAACCCCCGAGGACAGCTAACTTATGGCTACACCTTC. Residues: CASSNPRGQLTYGYTF. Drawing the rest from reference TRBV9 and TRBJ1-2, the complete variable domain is DSGVTQTPKHLITATGQRVTLRCSPRSGDLSVYWYQQSLDQGLQFLIQYYNGEERAKGNILERFSAQQFPDLHSELNLSSLELGDSALYFCASSNPRGQLTYGYTFGSGTRLTVV.

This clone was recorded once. The CDR3 DNA reads as TGCGCCAGCAGCCAAGACCCGGGACAGGGGGGAGTTCTCTATGGCTACACCTTC. Translating it yields CASSQDPGQGGVLYGYTF. This rearrangement joins TRBV4-1 to TRBJ1-2, with TRBD1 identical over 11 bases. The CDR3 is 18 amino acids. V shed 0 bases and J 4 bases; nucleotides not matched to a gene: 10. The germline V gene has CDR1 MGHRA and CDR2 YSYEKL.

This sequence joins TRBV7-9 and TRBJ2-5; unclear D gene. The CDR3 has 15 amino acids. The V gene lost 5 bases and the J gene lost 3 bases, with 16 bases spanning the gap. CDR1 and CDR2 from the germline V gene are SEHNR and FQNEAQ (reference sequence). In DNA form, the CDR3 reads TGTGCCAGCAGCCAAAGTGAGCAAACCAAAGAGACCCAGTACTTC. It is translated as CASSQSEQTKETQYF.

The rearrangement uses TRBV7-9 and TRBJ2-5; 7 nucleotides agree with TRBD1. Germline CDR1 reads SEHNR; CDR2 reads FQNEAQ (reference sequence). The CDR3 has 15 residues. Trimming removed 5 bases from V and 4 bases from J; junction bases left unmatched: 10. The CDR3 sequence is CASSLRQGGGETQYF. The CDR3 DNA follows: TGTGCCAGCAGCCTCCGACAGGGTGGTGGAGAGACCCAGTACTTC.

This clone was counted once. CDR3 residues: CASSLVVRGNTEAFF. The CDR3 nucleotides are TGTGCCAGCAGCTTAGTGGTCAGGGGTAACACTGAAGCTTTCTTT. The chain combines TRBV7-2 with TRBJ1-1, with a possible D match to TRBD1 (6 bases). CDR3 length: 15 amino acids. The germline CDR1 and CDR2 sequences are SGHTA and FQGNSA. V gave up 1 base and J gave up 2 bases, with 11 bases separating them. Full variable domain (outside the CDR3, taken from reference TRBV7-2 and TRBJ1-1): GAGVSQSPSNKVTEKGKDVELRCDPISGHTALYWYRQSLGQGLEFLIYFQGNSAPDKSGLPSDRFSAERTGGSVSTLTIQRTQQEDSAVYLCASSLVVRGNTEAFFGQGTRLTVV.

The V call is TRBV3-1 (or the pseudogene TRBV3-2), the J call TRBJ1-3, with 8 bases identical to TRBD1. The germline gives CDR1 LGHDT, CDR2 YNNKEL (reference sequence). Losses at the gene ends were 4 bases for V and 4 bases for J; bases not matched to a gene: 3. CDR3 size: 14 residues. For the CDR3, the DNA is TGTGCCAGCAGCCGGCGGACAGGGGGAAACACCATATATTTT. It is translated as CASSRRTGGNTIYF.

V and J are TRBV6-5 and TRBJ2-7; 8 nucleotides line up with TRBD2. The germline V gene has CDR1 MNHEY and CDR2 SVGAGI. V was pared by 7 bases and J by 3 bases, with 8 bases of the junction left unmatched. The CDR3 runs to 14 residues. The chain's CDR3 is CASIKTGGIYEQYF. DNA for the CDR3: TGTGCCAGCATCAAGACGGGGGGGATCTACGAGCAGTACTTC.

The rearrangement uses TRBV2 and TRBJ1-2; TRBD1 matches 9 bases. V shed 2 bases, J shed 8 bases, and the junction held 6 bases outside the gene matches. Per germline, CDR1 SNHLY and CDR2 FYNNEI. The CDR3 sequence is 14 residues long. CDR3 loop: CASSEQRTGDGYTF. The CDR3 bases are TGTGCCAGCAGTGAACAGAGGACAGGGGACGGCTACACCTTC. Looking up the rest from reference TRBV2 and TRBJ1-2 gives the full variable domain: EPEVTQTPSHQVTQMGQEVILRCVPISNHLYFYWYRQILGQKVEFLVSFYNNEISEKSEIFDDQFSVERPDGSNFTLKIRSTKLEDSAMYFCASSEQRTGDGYTFGSGTRLTVV.

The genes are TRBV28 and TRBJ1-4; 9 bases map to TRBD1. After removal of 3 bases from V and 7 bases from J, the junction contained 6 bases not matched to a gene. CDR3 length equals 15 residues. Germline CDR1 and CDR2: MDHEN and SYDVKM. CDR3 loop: CASSFWTGAAEKLFF. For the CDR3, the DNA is TGTGCCAGCAGTTTCTGGACAGGGGCGGCTGAAAAACTGTTTTTT.

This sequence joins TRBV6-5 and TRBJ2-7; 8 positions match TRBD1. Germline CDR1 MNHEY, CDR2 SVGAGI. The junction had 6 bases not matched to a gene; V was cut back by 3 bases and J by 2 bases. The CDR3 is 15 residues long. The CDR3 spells CASSYGTGVPYEQYF. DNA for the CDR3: TGTGCCAGCAGTTATGGGACAGGTGTTCCCTACGAGCAGTACTTC.

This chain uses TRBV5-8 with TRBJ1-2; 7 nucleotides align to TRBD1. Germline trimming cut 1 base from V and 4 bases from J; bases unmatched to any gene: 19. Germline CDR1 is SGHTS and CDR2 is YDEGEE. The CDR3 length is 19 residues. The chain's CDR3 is CASSLFFGGYEQGPYGYTF. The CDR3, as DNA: TGTGCCAGCAGCTTGTTCTTCGGAGGTTACGAACAGGGGCCCTATGGCTACACCTTC.

DNA for the CDR3: TGTGCAAGTCGCTTCGGATCTTCGGGACTAATCTACAATGAGCAGTTCTTC. It specifies CASRFGSSGLIYNEQFF. V gene TRBV12-2 combines with J gene TRBJ2-1; TRBD2, the table's D call, lacks a check against the DNA. TRBV12-2 is a documented pseudogene. There are 17 residues in the CDR3.

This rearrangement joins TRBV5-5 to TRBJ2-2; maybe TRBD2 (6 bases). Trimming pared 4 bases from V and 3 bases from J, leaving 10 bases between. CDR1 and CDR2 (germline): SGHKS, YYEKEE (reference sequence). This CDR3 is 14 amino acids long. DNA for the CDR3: TGTGCCAGCAGCAGGGAGCGGGACACCGGGGAGCTGTTTTTT. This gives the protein CASSRERDTGELFF.

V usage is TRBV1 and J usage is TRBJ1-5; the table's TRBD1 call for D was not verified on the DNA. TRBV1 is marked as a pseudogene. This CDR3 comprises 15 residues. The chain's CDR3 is CTSSQGTVRDQPQHF. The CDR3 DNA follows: TGCACCAGCAGCCAAGGGACAGTGAGAGATCAGCCCCAGCATTTT.

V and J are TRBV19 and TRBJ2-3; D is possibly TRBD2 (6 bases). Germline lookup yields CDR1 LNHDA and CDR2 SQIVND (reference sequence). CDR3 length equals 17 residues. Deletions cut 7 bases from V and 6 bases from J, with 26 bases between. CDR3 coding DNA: TGTGCCAGTAACGATAGGGAGGCTTTCCGGAGGTACGATACGCAGTATTTT. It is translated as CASNDREAFRRYDTQYF.

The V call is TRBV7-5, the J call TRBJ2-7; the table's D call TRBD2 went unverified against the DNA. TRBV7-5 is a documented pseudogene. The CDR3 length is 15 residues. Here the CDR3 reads CARSPAGDNSYEQYF. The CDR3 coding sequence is TGTGCCAGAAGCCCCGCGGGGGACAACTCCTACGAGCAGTACTTC.

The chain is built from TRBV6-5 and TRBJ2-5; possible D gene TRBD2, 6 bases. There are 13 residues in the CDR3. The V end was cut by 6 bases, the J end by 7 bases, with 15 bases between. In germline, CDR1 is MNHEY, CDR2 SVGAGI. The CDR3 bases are TGTGCCAGCAGGGAGACGGGGGTCGCGACCCAGTACTTC. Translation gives CASRETGVATQYF.

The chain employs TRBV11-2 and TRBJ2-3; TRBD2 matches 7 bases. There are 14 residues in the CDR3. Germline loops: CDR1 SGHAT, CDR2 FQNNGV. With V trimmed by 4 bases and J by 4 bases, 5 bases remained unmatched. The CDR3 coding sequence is TGTGCCAGCAGCTGGGAGGGGAGACCAGATACGCAGTATTTT. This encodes CASSWEGRPDTQYF.

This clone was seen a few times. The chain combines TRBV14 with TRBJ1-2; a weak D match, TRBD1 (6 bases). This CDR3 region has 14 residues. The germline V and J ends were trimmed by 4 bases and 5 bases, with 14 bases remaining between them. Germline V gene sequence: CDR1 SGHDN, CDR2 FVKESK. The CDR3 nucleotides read TGTGCCAGCAGCCCATTGGGCAGGGGATATGGCTACACCTTC. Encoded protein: CASSPLGRGYGYTF.

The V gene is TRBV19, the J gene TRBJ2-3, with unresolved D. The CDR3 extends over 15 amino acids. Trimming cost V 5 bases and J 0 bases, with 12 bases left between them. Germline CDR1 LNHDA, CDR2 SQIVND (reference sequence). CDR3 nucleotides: TGTGCCAGTAGTTCCGTAGCCCGTAGCACAGATACGCAGTATTTT. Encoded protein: CASSSVARSTDTQYF.

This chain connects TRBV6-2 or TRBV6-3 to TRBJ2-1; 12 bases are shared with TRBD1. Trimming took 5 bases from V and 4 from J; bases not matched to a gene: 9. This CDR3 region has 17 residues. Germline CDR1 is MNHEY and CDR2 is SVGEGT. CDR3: CASSPSRDRGPYNEQFF. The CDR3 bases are TGTGCCAGCAGTCCGTCCCGGGACAGGGGGCCATACAATGAGCAGTTCTTC.

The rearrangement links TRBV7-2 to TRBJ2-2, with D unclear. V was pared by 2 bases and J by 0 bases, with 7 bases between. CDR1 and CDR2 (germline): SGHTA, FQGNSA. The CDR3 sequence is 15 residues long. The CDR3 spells CASSLRLANTGELFF. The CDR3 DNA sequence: TGTGCCAGCAGCTTACGTCTCGCGAACACCGGGGAGCTGTTTTTT. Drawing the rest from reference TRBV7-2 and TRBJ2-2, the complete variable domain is GAGVSQSPSNKVTEKGKDVELRCDPISGHTALYWYRQSLGQGLEFLIYFQGNSAPDKSGLPSDRFSAERTGGSVSTLTIQRTQQEDSAVYLCASSLRLANTGELFFGEGSRLTVL.

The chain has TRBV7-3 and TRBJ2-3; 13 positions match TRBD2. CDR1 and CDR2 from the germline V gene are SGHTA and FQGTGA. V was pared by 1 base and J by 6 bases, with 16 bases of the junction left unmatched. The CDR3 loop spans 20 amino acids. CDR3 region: CASSLRPNSPGLAGFDTQYF. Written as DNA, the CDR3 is TGTGCCAGCAGCTTAAGGCCGAACTCCCCGGGACTAGCGGGGTTCGATACGCAGTATTTT.